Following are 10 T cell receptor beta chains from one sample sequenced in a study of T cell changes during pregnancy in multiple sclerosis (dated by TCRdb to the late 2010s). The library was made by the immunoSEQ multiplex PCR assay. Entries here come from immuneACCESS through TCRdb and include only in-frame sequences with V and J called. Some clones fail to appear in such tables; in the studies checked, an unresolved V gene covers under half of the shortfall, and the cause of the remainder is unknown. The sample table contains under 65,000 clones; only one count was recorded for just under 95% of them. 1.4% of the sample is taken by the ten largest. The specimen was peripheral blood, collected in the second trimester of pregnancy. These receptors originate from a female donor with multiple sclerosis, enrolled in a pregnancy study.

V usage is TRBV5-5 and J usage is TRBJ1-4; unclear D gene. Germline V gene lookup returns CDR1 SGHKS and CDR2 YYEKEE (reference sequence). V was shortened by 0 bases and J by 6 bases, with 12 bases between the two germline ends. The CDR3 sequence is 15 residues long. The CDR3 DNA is TGTGCCAGCAGCTTGGCGAGCTCTGGGCATGAAAAACTGTTTTTT. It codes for CASSLASSGHEKLFF.

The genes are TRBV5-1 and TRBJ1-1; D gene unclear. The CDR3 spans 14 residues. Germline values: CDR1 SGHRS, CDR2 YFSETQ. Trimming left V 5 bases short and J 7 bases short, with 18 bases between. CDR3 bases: TGCGCCAGCAGGGAAGATGCCTGGAGGCTTGAAGCTTTCTTT. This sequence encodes CASREDAWRLEAFF. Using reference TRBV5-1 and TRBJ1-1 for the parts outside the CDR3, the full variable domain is KAGVTQTPRYLIKTRGQQVTLSCSPISGHRSVSWYQQTPGQGLQFLFEYFSETQRNKGNFPGRFSGRQFSNSRSEMNVSTLELGDSALYLCASREDAWRLEAFFGQGTRLTVV.

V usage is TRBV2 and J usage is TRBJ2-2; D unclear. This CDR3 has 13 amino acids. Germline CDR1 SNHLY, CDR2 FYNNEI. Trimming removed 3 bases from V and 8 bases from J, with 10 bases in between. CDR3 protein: CASSDYVEGELFF. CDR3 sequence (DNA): TGTGCCAGCAGTGACTACGTGGAGGGGGAGCTGTTTTTT.

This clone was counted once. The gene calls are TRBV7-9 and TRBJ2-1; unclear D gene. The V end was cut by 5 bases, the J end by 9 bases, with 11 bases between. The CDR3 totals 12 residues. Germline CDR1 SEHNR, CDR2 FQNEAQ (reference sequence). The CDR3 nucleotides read TGTGCCAGCAGCCCCAGCGACGGTGAGCAGTTCTTC. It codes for CASSPSDGEQFF. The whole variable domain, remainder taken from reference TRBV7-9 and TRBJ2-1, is DTGVSQNPRHKITKRGQNVTFRCDPISEHNRLYWYRQTLGQGPEFLTYFQNEAQLEKSRLLSDRFSAERPKGSFSTLEIQRTEQGDSAMYLCASSPSDGEQFFGPGTRLTVL.

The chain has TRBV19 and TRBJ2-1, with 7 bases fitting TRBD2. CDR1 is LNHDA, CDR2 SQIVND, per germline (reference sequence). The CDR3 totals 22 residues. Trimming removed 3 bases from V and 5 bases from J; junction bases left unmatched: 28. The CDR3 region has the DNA TGTGCCAGTAGTATCCCCCTGGGCGCGGGAGCAGAGTGGGGCCCGATTGACAATGAGCAGTTCTTC. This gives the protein CASSIPLGAGAEWGPIDNEQFF. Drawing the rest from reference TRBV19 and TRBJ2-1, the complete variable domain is DGGITQSPKYLFRKEGQNVTLSCEQNLNHDAMYWYRQDPGQGLRLIYYSQIVNDFQKGDIAEGYSVSREKKESFPLTVTSAQKNPTAFYLCASSIPLGAGAEWGPIDNEQFFGPGTRLTVL.

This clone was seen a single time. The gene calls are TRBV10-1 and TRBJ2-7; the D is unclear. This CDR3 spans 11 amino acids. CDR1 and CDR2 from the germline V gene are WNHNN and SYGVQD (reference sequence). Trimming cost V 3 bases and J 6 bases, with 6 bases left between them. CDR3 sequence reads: CASSDYREQYF. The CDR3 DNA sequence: TGCGCCAGCAGTGACTACCGCGAGCAGTACTTC.

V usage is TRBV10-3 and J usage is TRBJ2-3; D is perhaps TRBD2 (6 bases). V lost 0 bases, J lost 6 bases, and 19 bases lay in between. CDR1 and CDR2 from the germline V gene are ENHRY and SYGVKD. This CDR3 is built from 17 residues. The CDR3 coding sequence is TGTGCCATCAGTGAGTCGACGGAAGACTCGGAGGGGGATACGCAGTATTTT. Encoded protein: CAISESTEDSEGDTQYF.

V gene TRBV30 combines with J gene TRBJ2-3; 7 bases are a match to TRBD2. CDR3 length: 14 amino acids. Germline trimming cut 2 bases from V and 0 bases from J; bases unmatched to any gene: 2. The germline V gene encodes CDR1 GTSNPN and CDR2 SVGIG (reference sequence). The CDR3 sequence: CAWSFSGSTDTQYF. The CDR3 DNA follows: TGTGCCTGGAGTTTTAGCGGGAGCACAGATACGCAGTATTTT.

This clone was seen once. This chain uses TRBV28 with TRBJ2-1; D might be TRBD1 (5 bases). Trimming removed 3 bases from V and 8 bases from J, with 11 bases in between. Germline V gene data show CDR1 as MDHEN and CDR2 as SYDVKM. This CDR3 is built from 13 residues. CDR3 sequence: CASSFTGRYEQFF. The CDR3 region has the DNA TGTGCCAGCAGTTTTACAGGACGATATGAGCAGTTCTTC.

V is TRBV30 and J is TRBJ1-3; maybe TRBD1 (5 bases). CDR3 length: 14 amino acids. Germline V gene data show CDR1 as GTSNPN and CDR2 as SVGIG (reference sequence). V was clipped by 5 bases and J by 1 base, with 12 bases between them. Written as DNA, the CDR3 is TGTGCCTGGGACGTGGGGGGATCTGGAAACACCATATATTTT. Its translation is CAWDVGGSGNTIYF.